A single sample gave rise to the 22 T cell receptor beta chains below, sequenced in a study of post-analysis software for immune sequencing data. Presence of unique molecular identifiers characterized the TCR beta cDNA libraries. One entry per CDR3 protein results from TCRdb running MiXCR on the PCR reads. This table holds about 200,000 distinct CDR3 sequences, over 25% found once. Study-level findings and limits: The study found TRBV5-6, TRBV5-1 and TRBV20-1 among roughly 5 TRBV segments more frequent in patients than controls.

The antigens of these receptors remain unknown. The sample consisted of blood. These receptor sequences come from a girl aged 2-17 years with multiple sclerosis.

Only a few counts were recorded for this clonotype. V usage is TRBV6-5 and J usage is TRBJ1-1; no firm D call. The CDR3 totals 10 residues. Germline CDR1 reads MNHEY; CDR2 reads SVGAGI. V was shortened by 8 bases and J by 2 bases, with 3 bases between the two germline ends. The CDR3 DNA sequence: TGTGCCAGCGGAAACACTGAAGCTTTCTTT. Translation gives CASGNTEAFF.

Written as DNA, the CDR3 is TGTGCCAGCGGCCCCCGGGCTGGGGGGGAGGAGGAGCAGTACTTC. This translates into CASGPRAGGEEEQYF. The chain joins TRBV11-2 to TRBJ2-7; 7 nucleotides match TRBD2. Germline V gene lookup returns CDR1 SGHAT and CDR2 FQNNGV. The CDR3 extends over 15 amino acids. V trimming: 8 bases; J trimming: 7 bases; junction bases outside the gene matches: 17.

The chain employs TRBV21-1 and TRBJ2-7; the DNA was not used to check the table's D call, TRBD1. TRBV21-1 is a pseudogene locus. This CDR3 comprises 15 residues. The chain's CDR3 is CASSKMPGGEYEQYF. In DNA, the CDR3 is TGTGCCAGCAGCAAAATGCCAGGGGGCGAGTACGAGCAGTACTTC.

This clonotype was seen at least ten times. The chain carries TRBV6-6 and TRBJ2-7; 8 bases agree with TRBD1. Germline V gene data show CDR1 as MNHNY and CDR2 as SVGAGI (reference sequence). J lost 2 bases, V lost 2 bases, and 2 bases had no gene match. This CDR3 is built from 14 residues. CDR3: CASSYGTGTYEQYF. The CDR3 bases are TGTGCCAGCAGTTACGGGACAGGAACCTACGAGCAGTACTTC.

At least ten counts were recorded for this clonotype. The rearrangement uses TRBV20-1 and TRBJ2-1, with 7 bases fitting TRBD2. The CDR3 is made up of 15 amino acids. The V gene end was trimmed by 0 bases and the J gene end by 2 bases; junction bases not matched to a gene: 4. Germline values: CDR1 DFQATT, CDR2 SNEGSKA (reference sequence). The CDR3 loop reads CSARDSGRAYNEQFF. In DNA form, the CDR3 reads TGCAGTGCTAGAGATTCGGGGAGGGCCTACAATGAGCAGTTCTTC.

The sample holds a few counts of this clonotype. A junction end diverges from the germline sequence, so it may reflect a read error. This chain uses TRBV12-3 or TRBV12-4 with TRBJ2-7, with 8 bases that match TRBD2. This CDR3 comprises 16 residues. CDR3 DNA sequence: TGTGCCAACAGTTTAGCGCTAACTAGCGGTACCTACGAGCAGTACTTC. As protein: CANSLALTSGTYEQYF.

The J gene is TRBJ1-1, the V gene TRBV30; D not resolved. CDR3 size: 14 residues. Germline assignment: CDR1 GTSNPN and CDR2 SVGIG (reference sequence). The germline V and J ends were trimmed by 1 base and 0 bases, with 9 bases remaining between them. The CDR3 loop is CAWSGVAVNTEAFF. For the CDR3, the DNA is TGTGCCTGGAGTGGGGTAGCCGTGAACACTGAAGCTTTCTTT.

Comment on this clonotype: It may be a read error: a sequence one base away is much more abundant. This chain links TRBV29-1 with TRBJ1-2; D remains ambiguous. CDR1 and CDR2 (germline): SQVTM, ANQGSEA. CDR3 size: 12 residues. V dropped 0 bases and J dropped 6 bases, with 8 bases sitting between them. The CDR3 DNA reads TGCAGCGTTGAAGAGTATGGAAATGGCTACACCTTC. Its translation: CSVEEYGNGYTF.

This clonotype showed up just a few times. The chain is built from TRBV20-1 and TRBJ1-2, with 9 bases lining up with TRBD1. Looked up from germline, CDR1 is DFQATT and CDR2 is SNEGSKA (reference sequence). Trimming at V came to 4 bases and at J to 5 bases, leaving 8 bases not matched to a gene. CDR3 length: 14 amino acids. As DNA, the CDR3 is TGCAGTGCTACCTCCATCGGACAGGGGTATGGCTACACCTTC. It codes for CSATSIGQGYGYTF.

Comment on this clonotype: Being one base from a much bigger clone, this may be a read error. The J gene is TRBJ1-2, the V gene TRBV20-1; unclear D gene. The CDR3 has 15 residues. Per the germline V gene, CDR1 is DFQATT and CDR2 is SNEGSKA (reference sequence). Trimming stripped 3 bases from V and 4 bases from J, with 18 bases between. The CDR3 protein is CSARVQAIGGYGYTF. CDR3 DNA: TGCAGTGCTAGGGTTCAGGCCATAGGAGGCTATGGCTACACCTTC.

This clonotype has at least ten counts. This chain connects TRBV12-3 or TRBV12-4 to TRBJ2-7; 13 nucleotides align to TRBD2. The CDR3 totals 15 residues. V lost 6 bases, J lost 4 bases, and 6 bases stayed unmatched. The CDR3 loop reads CASRGGLAGLYEQYF. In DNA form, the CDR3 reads TGTGCCAGCAGAGGGGGACTAGCGGGACTGTACGAGCAGTACTTC.

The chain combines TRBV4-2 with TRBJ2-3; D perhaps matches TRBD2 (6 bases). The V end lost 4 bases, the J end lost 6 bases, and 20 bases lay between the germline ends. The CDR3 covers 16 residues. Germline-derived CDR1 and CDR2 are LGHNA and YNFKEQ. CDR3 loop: CASSPGVGTPGDTQYF. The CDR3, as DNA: TGTGCCAGCAGCCCGGGGGTCGGGACCCCAGGGGATACGCAGTATTTT.

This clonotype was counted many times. The CDR3 loop is CASSYSIDWGHNEQFF. CDR3 bases: TGTGCCAGCAGTTACTCCATCGACTGGGGGCACAATGAGCAGTTCTTC. The chain joins TRBV6-6 to TRBJ2-1, with D tentatively TRBD1 (6 bases). Germline loops: CDR1 MNHNY, CDR2 SVGAGI (reference sequence). Trimming pared 0 bases from V and 5 bases from J, leaving 14 bases between. CDR3 size: 16 residues.

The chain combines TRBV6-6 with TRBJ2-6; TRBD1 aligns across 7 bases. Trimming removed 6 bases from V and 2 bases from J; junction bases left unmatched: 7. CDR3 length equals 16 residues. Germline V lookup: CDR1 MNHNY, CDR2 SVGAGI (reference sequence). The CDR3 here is CASSAGGLAGANVLTF. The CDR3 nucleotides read TGTGCCAGCAGCGCAGGGGGTCTAGCTGGGGCCAACGTCCTGACTTTC.

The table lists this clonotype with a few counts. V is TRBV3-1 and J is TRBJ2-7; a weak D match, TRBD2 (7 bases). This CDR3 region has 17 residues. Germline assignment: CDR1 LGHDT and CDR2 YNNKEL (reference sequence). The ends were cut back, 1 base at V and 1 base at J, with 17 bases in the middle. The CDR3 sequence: CASSQGGYSGTSYEQYF. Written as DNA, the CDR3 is TGTGCCAGCAGCCAAGGGGGCTACAGCGGGACATCCTACGAGCAGTACTTC.

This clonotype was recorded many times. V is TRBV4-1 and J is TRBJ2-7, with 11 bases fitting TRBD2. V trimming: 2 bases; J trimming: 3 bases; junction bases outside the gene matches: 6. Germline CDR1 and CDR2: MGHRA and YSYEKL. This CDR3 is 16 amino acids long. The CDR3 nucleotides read TGCGCCAGCAGCCAAAGGGGGACTAGCGGCATCTACGAGCAGTACTTC. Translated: CASSQRGTSGIYEQYF.

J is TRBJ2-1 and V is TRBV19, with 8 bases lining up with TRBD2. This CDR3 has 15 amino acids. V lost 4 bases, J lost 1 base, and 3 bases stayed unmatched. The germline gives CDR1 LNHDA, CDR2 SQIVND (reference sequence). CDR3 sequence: CASSSGLASYNEQFF. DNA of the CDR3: TGTGCCAGTAGTAGCGGACTAGCATCCTACAATGAGCAGTTCTTC.

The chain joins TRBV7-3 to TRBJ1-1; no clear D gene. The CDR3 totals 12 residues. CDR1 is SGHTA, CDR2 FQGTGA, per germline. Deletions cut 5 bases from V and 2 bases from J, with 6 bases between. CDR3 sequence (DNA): TGTGCCAGCAGCCCCCCTAACACTGAAGCTTTCTTT. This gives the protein CASSPPNTEAFF. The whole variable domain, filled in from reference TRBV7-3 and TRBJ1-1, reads GAGVSQTPSNKVTEKGKYVELRCDPISGHTALYWYRQSLGQGPEFLIYFQGTGAADDSGLPNDRFFAVRPEGSVSTLKIQRTERGDSAVYLCASSPPNTEAFFGQGTRLTVV.

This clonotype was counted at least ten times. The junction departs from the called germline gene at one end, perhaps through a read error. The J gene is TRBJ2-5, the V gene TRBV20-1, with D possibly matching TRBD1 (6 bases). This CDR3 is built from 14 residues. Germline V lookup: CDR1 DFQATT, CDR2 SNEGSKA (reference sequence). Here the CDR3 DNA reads TGCAGTGCTAGGGGCTACAGGGACCAGGAGACCCAGTACTTC. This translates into CSARGYRDQETQYF.

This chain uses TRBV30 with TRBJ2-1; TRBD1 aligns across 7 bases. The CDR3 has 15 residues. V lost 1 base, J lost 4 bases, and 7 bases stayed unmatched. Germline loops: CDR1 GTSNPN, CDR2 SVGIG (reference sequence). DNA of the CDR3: TGTGCCTGGAGTGCCGGGACAGAGGAATACAATGAGCAGTTCTTC. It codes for CAWSAGTEEYNEQFF.

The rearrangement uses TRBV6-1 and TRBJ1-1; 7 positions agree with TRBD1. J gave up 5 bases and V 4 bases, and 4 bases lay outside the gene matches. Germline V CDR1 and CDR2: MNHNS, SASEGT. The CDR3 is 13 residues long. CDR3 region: CASSGQGRTEAFF. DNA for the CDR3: TGTGCCAGCAGTGGACAGGGAAGAACTGAAGCTTTCTTT.

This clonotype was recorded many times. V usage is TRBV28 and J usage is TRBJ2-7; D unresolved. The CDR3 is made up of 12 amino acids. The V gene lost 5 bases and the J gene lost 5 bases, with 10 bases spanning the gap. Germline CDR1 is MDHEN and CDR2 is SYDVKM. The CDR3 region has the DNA TGTGCCAGCAGTCCCGTGCTCCACGAGCAGTACTTC. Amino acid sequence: CASSPVLHEQYF. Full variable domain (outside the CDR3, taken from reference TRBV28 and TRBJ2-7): DVKVTQSSRYLVKRTGEKVFLECVQDMDHENMFWYRQDPGLGLRLIYFSYDVKMKEKGDIPEGYSVSREKKERFSLILESASTNQTSMYLCASSPVLHEQYFGPGTRLTVT.